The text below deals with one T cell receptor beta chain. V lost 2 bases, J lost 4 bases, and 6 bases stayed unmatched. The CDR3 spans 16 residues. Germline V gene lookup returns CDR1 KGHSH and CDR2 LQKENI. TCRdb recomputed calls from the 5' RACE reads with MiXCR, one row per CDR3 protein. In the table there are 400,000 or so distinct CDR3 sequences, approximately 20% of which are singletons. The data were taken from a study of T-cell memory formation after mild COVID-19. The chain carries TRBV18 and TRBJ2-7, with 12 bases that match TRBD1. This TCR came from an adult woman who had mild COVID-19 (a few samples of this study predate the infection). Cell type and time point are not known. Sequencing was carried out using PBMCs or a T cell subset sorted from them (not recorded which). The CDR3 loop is CASSPEGTGGQYEQYF. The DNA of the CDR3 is TGTGCCAGCTCACCAGAGGGGACAGGGGGCCAGTACGAGCAGTACTTC.